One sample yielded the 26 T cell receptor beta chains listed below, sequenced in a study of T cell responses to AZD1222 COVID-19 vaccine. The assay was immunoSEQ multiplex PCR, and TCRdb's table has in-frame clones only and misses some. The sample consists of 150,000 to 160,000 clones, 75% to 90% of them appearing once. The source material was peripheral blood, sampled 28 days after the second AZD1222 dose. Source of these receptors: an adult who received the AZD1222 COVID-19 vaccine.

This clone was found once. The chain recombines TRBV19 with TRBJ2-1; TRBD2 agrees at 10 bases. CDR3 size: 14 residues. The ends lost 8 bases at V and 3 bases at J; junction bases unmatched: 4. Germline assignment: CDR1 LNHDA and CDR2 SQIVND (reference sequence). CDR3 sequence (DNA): TGTGCCAGTTCAAGCGGGAGGGACTACAATGAGCAGTTCTTC. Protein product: CASSSGRDYNEQFF.

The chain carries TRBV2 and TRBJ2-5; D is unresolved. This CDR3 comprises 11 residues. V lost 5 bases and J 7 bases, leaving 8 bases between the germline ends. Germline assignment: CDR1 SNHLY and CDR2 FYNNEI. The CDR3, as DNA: TGTGCCAGCAGTACTGGACGGACCCAGTACTTC. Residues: CASSTGRTQYF.

DNA of the CDR3: TGTGCCAGCAGCCCCACGTTGTCCTACGAGCAGTACTTC. Amino acids: CASSPTLSYEQYF. The chain recombines TRBV14 with TRBJ2-7; no firm D call. Germline CDR1 and CDR2: SGHDN and FVKESK. With 4 bases removed from V and 1 base from J, the gap between germline ends came to 8 bases. The CDR3 runs to 13 residues.

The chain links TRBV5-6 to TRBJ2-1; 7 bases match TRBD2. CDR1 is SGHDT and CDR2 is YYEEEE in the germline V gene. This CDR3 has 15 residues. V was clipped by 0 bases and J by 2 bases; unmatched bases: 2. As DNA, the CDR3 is TGTGCCAGCAGCTTGGAGGGAGGGCCCTACAATGAGCAGTTCTTC. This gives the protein CASSLEGGPYNEQFF.

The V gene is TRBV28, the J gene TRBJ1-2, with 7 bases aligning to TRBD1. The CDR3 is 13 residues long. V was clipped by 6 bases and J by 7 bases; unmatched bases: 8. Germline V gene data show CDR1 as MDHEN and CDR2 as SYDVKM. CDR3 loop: CASSPDRVAGYTF. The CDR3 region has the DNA TGTGCCAGCAGCCCCGACAGGGTTGCTGGCTACACCTTC.

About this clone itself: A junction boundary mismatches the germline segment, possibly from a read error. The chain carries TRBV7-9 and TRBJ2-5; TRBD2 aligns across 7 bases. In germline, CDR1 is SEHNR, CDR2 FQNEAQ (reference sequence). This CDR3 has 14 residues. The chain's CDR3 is CASSLEGLIAGRDF. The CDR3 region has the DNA TGTGCCAGCAGCTTAGAAGGACTCATAGCAGGGAGGGACTTC.

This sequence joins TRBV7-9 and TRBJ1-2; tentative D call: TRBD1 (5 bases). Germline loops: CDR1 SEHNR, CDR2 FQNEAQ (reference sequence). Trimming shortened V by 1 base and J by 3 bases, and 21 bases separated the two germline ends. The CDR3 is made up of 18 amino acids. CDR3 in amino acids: CASSLGAGIQHFDYGYTF. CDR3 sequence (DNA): TGTGCCAGCAGCTTAGGGGCAGGGATCCAACATTTTGACTATGGCTACACCTTC.

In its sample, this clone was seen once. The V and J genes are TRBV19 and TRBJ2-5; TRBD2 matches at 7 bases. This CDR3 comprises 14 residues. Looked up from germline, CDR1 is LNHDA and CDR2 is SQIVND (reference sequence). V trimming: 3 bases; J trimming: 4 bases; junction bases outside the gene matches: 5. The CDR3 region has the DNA TGTGCCAGTAGTATTGCGGGAGTCGTAGAGACCCAGTACTTC. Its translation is CASSIAGVVETQYF. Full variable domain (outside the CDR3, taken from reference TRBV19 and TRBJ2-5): DGGITQSPKYLFRKEGQNVTLSCEQNLNHDAMYWYRQDPGQGLRLIYYSQIVNDFQKGDIAEGYSVSREKKESFPLTVTSAQKNPTAFYLCASSIAGVVETQYFGPGTRLLVL.

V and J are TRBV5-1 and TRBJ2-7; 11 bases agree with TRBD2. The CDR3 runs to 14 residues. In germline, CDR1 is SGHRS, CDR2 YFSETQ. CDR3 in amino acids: CAFEGLAEGAEQYF. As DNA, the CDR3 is TGCGCTTTTGAGGGACTAGCGGAGGGGGCCGAGCAGTACTTC.

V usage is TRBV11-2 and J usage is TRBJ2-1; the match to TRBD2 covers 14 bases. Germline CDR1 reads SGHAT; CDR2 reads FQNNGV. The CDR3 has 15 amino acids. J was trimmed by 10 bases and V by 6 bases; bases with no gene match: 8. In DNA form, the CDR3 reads TGTGCCAGCAGTCCAGGGACTAGCGGGAGAACCGAGCAGTTCTTC. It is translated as CASSPGTSGRTEQFF.

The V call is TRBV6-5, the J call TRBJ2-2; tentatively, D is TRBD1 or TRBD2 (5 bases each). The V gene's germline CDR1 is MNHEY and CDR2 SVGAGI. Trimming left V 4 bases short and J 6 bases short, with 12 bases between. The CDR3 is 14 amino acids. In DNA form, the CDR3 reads TGTGCCAGCAGTTTTCTTTTGGGGGCCGGGGAGCTGTTTTTT. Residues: CASSFLLGAGELFF.

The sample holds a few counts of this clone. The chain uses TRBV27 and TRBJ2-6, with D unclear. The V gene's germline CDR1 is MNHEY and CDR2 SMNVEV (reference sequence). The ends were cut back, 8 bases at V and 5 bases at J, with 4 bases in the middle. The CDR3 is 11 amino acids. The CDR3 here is CASGRANVLTF. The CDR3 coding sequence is TGTGCCAGCGGGAGGGCCAACGTCCTGACTTTC.

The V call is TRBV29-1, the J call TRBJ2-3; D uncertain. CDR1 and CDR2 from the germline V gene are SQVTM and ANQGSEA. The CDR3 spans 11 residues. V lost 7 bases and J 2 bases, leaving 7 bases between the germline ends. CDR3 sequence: CSAPHTDTQYF. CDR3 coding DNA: TGCAGCGCCCCACACACAGATACGCAGTATTTT.

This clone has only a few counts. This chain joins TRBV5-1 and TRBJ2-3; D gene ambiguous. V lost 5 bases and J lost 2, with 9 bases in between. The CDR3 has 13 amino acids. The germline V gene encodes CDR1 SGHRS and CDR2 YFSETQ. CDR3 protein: CASSTGDTDTQYF. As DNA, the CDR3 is TGCGCCAGCAGTACCGGAGACACAGATACGCAGTATTTT.

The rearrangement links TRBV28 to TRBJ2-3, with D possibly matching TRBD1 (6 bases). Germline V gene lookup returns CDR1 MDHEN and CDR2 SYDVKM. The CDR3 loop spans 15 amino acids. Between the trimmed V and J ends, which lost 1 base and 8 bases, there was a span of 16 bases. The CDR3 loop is CASSLSRQGKGTQYF. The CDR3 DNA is TGTGCCAGCAGTTTATCGCGGCAGGGGAAGGGTACGCAGTATTTT.

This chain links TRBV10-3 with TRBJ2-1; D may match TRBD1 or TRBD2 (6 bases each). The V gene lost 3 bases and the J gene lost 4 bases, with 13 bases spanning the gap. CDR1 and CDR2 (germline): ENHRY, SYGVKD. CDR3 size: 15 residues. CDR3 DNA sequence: TGTGCCATCAGTGATAGGGGGGAGGCTTACAATGAGCAGTTCTTC. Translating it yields CAISDRGEAYNEQFF.

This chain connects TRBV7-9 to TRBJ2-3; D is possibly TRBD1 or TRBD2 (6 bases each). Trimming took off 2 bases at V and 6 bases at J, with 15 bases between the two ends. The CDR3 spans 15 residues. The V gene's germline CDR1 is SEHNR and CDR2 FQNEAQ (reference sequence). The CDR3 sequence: CASSLRGSSDDTQYF. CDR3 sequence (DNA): TGTGCCAGCAGCTTAAGGGGGTCTAGCGATGATACGCAGTATTTT.

The CDR3 protein is CASRRTVNEQFF. In nucleotides, the CDR3 is TGTGCCAGCAGACGTACTGTAAATGAGCAGTTCTTC. This rearrangement joins TRBV6-5 to TRBJ2-1; no firm D call. This CDR3 contains 12 residues. Germline CDR1 and CDR2: MNHEY and SVGAGI. The germline V and J ends were trimmed by 6 bases and 7 bases, with 10 bases remaining between them.

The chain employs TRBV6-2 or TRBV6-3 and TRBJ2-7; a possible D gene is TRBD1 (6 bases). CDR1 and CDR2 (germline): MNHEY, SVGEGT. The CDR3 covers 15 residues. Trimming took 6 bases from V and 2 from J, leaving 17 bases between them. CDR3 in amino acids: CASSRPEAGAYEQYF. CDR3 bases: TGTGCCAGCAGCCGACCCGAGGCAGGGGCCTACGAGCAGTACTTC.

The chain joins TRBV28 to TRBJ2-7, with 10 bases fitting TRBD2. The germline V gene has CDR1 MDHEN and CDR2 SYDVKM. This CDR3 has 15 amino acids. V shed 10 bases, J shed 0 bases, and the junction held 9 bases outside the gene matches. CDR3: CATKEAGGSSYEQYF. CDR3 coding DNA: TGTGCCACCAAAGAAGCGGGAGGGAGCTCCTACGAGCAGTACTTC.

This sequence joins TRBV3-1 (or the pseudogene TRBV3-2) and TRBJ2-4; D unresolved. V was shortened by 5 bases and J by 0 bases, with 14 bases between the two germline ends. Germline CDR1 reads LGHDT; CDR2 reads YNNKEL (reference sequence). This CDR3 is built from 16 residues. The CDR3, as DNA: TGTGCCAGCAGCTCTATACCCGGATTAGCCAAAAACATTCAGTACTTC. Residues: CASSSIPGLAKNIQYF.

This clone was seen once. This CDR3 is CASSEVKSNQPQHF. DNA for the CDR3: TGTGCCAGCAGTGAGGTAAAAAGTAATCAGCCCCAGCATTTT. This chain connects TRBV2 to TRBJ1-5; D is unclear. The V and J ends lost 3 bases and 4 bases respectively, with 10 bases between them. The length of the CDR3 is 14 residues. Germline CDR1 SNHLY, CDR2 FYNNEI.

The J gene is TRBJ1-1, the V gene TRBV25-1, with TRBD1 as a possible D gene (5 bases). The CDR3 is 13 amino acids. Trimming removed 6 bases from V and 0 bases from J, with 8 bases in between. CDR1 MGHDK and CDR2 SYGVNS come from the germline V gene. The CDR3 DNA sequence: TGTGCCAGCAGGGGACGTATGAACACTGAAGCTTTCTTT. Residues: CASRGRMNTEAFF.

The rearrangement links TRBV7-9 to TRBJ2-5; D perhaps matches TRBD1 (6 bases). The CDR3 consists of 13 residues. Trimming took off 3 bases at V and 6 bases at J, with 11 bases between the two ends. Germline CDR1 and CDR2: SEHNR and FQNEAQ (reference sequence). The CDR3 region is CASSLTGGKTQYF. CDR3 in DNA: TGTGCCAGCAGCTTGACAGGTGGAAAGACCCAGTACTTC.

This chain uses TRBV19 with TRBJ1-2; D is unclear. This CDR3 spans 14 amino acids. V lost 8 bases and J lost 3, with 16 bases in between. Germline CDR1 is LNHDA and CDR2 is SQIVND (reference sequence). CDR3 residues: CASRNALRDYGYTF. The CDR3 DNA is TGTGCCAGTCGCAACGCCCTGCGCGACTATGGCTACACCTTC.

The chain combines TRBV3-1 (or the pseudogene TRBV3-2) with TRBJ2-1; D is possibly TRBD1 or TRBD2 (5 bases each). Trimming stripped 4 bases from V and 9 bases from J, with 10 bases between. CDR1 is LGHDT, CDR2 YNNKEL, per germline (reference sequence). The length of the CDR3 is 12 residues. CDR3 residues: CASSLTRGEQFF. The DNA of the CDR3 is TGTGCCAGCAGCCTCACTAGGGGTGAGCAGTTCTTC.